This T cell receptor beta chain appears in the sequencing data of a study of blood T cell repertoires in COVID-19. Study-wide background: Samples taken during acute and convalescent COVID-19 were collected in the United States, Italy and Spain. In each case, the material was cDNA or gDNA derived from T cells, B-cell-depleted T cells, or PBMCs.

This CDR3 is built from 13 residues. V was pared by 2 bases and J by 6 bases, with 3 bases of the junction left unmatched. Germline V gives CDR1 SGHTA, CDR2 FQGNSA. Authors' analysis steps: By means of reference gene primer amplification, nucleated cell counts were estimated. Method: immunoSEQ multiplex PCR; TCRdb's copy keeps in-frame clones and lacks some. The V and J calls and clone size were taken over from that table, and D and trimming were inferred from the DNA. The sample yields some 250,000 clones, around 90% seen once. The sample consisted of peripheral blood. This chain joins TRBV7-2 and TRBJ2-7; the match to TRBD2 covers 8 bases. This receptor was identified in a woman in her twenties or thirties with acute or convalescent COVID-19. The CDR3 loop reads CASSLTGTSEQYF. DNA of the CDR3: TGTGCCAGCAGCTTAACCGGGACTAGCGAGCAGTACTTC.